These 2 T cell receptor beta chains originate from one sample sequenced in a study of blood T cell repertoires in COVID-19. Method: immunoSEQ multiplex PCR; TCRdb's copy keeps in-frame clones and lacks some. The sample includes 86,000 or so clones, 65% to 85% of them seen just once. The sequenced material came from peripheral blood. Source of these receptors: a man aged 65 to 85 with acute or convalescent COVID-19.

J is TRBJ1-5 and V is TRBV19; TRBD1 might be the D (5 bases). V lost 8 bases, J lost 7 bases, and 18 bases lay in between. This CDR3 comprises 14 residues. In germline, CDR1 is LNHDA, CDR2 SQIVND (reference sequence). In DNA form, the CDR3 reads TGTGCCAGTTCCCCGAGGGGTCGGGGGCAGCCCCAGCATTTT. Amino acids: CASSPRGRGQPQHF. The whole variable domain, filled in from reference TRBV19 and TRBJ1-5, reads DGGITQSPKYLFRKEGQNVTLSCEQNLNHDAMYWYRQDPGQGLRLIYYSQIVNDFQKGDIAEGYSVSREKKESFPLTVTSAQKNPTAFYLCASSPRGRGQPQHFGDGTRLSIL.

V usage is TRBV27 and J usage is TRBJ2-1, with 11 positions matching TRBD2. Germline CDR1 reads MNHEY; CDR2 reads SMNVEV (reference sequence). The CDR3 contains 15 residues. The ends lost 6 bases at V and 8 bases at J; junction bases unmatched: 9. The CDR3 coding sequence is TGTGCCAGCAGCCAGCTAGCGGGGGGTAGGGATGAGCAGTTCTTC. It yields the protein CASSQLAGGRDEQFF.